Listed here are 10 T cell receptor beta chains from one sample, sequenced in a study of shared clonotypes between healthy human individuals. Generated by immunoSEQ multiplex PCR, the TCRdb table keeps only in-frame clones and is missing some. Among hundreds of thousands of clones listed, around three quarters were seen once. Input material: PBMCs. Receptors originate from a woman aged 40 to 50 in good health. Some clones in this sample may be carry-over from other donors' samples.

Comment on this clone: Being one base from a much bigger clone, this may be a read error. Other DNA sequences in this sample translate to the same CDR3. The chain is built from TRBV5-6 and TRBJ2-7, with D perhaps TRBD2 (5 bases). This CDR3 is built from 12 residues. Per the germline V gene, CDR1 is SGHDT and CDR2 is YYEEEE. The germline V and J ends were trimmed by 2 bases and 3 bases, with 6 bases remaining between them. In nucleotides, the CDR3 is TGTGCCAGCAGCTTAGAGGGCTACGAGCAGTACTTC. Its protein product is CASSLEGYEQYF. The full variable domain, completed using reference TRBV5-6 and TRBJ2-7, is DAGVTQSPTHLIKTRGQQVTLRCSPKSGHDTVSWYQQALGQGPQFIFQYYEEEERQRGNFPDRFSGHQFPNYSSELNVNALLLGDSALYLCASSLEGYEQYFGPGTRLTVT.

This sequence joins TRBV7-9 and TRBJ2-1; 7 bases map to TRBD1. The CDR3 covers 15 residues. Germline lookup yields CDR1 SEHNR and CDR2 FQNEAQ (reference sequence). The trim removed 4 bases at V and 0 bases at J, leaving 3 bases unmatched. The CDR3 bases are TGTGCCAGCAGCTCGCAGGGGGTCTCCTACAATGAGCAGTTCTTC. Translated: CASSSQGVSYNEQFF.

The chain is built from TRBV5-4 and TRBJ1-3, with TRBD1 matching over 8 bases. Trimming cost V 0 bases and J 4 bases; bases outside gene matches: 3. Per germline, CDR1 SGHNT and CDR2 YYREEE (reference sequence). The length of the CDR3 is 15 residues. This CDR3 is CASSLGGTGGNTIYF. CDR3 nucleotide sequence: TGTGCCAGCAGCTTGGGGGGGACAGGCGGAAACACCATATATTTT. The entire variable domain, with the rest obtained from reference TRBV5-4 and TRBJ1-3, is as follows: ETGVTQSPTHLIKTRGQQVTLRCSSQSGHNTVSWYQQALGQGPQFIFQYYREEENGRGNFPPRFSGLQFPNYSSELNVNALELDDSALYLCASSLGGTGGNTIYFGEGSWLTVV.

This clone has just one count. The chain links TRBV5-4 to TRBJ2-5, with 7 bases that match TRBD1. This CDR3 region has 15 residues. CDR1 SGHNT and CDR2 YYREEE come from the germline V gene (reference sequence). Trimming removed 4 bases from V and 1 base from J; junction bases left unmatched: 7. The CDR3: CASSPSGTAQETQYF. DNA for the CDR3: TGTGCCAGCAGCCCATCCGGGACAGCCCAAGAGACCCAGTACTTC. The complete variable domain, with remaining parts taken from reference TRBV5-4 and TRBJ2-5, reads ETGVTQSPTHLIKTRGQQVTLRCSSQSGHNTVSWYQQALGQGPQFIFQYYREEENGRGNFPPRFSGLQFPNYSSELNVNALELDDSALYLCASSPSGTAQETQYFGPGTRLLVL.

V usage is TRBV27 and J usage is TRBJ2-1; tentatively, D is TRBD2 (6 bases). V lost 5 bases and J 5 bases, leaving 13 bases between the germline ends. CDR3 length: 14 amino acids. Germline V gene sequence: CDR1 MNHEY, CDR2 SMNVEV (reference sequence). CDR3 in amino acids: CASSISGIDNEQFF. Written as DNA, the CDR3 is TGTGCCAGCAGTATTAGCGGTATAGACAATGAGCAGTTCTTC.

The rearrangement links TRBV29-1 to TRBJ2-7; D is ambiguous. Germline lookup yields CDR1 SQVTM and CDR2 ANQGSEA. V was clipped by 6 bases and J by 5 bases, with 11 bases between them. The CDR3 contains 11 residues. The CDR3 is CSVVLVHEQYF. The DNA of the CDR3 is TGCAGCGTGGTCTTGGTCCACGAGCAGTACTTC.

This rearrangement joins TRBV28 to TRBJ2-7; 12 positions agree with TRBD2. The CDR3 spans 16 residues. Germline loops: CDR1 MDHEN, CDR2 SYDVKM. V was pared by 6 bases and J by 5 bases, with 11 bases of the junction left unmatched. The CDR3 DNA reads as TGTGCCAGCAGCCTAGCGGGAGGGCCTTTCAGCAACGAGCAGTACTTC. It specifies CASSLAGGPFSNEQYF.

This clone showed up just a few times. The rearrangement uses TRBV29-1 and TRBJ1-2; 8 bases fit TRBD1. V gave up 0 bases and J gave up 4 bases; unmatched junction bases: 4. The CDR3 is 14 amino acids. Germline CDR1 and CDR2: SQVTM and ANQGSEA. The CDR3 coding sequence is TGCAGCGTTGAAGAGTCGGACAGGGTCTATGGCTACACCTTC. Protein product: CSVEESDRVYGYTF.

The chain employs TRBV6-1 and TRBJ2-1; TRBD2 matches 8 bases. CDR1 is MNHNS and CDR2 is SASEGT in the germline V gene. The CDR3 runs to 14 residues. The junction had 10 bases not matched to a gene; V was cut back by 7 bases and J by 8 bases. CDR3 nucleotide sequence: TGTGCCAGCACGTCCGGGACTAGTATCCATGAGCAGTTCTTC. Its protein product is CASTSGTSIHEQFF.

This clone was seen just once. This likely stems from a read error, as it lies one base from a far larger clone. Other DNA sequences in this specimen translate into the identical CDR3. The CDR3 coding sequence is TGTGCCAGCAGGTTGGGGACAGGGGCTACCGGGGAGCTGTTTTTT. This translates into CASRLGTGATGELFF. The chain employs TRBV7-9 and TRBJ2-2; TRBD1 aligns across 10 bases. J lost 5 bases, V lost 6 bases, and 6 bases had no gene match. Germline CDR1 reads SEHNR; CDR2 reads FQNEAQ (reference sequence). This CDR3 is 15 amino acids long. Complete variable domain (other parts from reference TRBV7-9 and TRBJ2-2): DTGVSQNPRHKITKRGQNVTFRCDPISEHNRLYWYRQTLGQGPEFLTYFQNEAQLEKSRLLSDRFSAERPKGSFSTLEIQRTEQGDSAMYLCASRLGTGATGELFFGEGSRLTVL.